This T cell receptor beta chain derives from a study of cytomegalovirus exposure and HLA in healthy donors. Study-wide results and caveats: In a later analysis, common viral pathogens appeared linked to several of the most significant clusters. The CMV antigen specificity of three CMV-associated chains was confirmed through in vitro analysis.

Only a few counts were recorded for this clone. The target antigen is unknown. It was with 60 Vbeta and 13 Jbeta primers that the PCR ran. Assay used: immunoSEQ multiplex PCR; TCRdb lists only in-frame clones, some missing. The table has 140,000 or so clones, roughly 70% seen once. V dropped 4 bases and J dropped 7 bases, with 11 bases sitting between them. The germline CDR1 and CDR2 sequences are SQVTM and ANQGSEA. The CDR3 is made up of 12 amino acids. This TCR came from a woman in her 40s in good health and CMV-seronegative. The chain joins TRBV29-1 to TRBJ1-5; unclear D gene. Sequencing used PBMCs. The CDR3 nucleotides read TGCAGCGTTGGAGAACAAAACCAGCCCCAGCATTTT. Translated: CSVGEQNQPQHF.